This is a list of T cell receptor beta chains from one sample in a study of CD8 T cells in ankylosing spondylitis. TCRdb processed the 5' RACE reads anew with MiXCR; each CDR3 protein has one entry. The table shows over 700,000 distinct CDR3 sequences, with around 19% occurring only once. The specimen sequenced was blood, either unsorted or a sorted T cell fraction (not recorded which). The receptors were gathered from a male donor with ankylosing spondylitis. Both conserved end residues are part of each CDR3. The D gene is left open where the match is weak. The size of a clone is reported for some rows only, either as once, few or many, or as a class for expanded clones.

>.|TRBV7-2|TRBJ2-1|.
CASSPWNEQFF
TGTGCCAGCAGCCCCTGGAATGAGCAGTTCTTC
>few|TRBV20-1|TRBJ2-7|.
CSARGKREQYF
TGCAGTGCTAGGGGCAAGAGGGAGCAGTACTTC
>.|TRBV7-8|TRBJ2-1|TRBD1
CASSLVPDREGNEQFF
TGTGCCAGCAGCTTAGTACCGGACAGGGAAGGTAATGAGCAGTTCTTC
>few|TRBV2|TRBJ2-2|.
CASSEKGGEEDAGELFF
TGTGCCAGCAGTGAAAAAGGAGGGGAGGAAGACGCCGGGGAGCTGTTTTTT
>few|TRBV15|TRBJ2-1|.
CATSREGLNSYNEQFF
TGTGCCACCAGCAGGGAGGGACTTAACTCCTACAATGAGCAGTTCTTC
>.|TRBV20-1|TRBJ1-3|.
CSAKSPGSGNTIYF
TGCAGTGCTAAATCCCCCGGCTCTGGAAACACCATATATTTT
>.|TRBV12-3/TRBV12-4|TRBJ2-1|TRBD2
CASSYPSGGAPSYNEQFF
TGTGCCAGCAGTTATCCTAGCGGGGGGGCCCCATCCTACAATGAGCAGTTCTTC
>few|TRBV28|TRBJ1-1|.
CASSQTMQGMVLQF
TGTGCCAGCAGCCAGACCATGCAGGGAATGGTTCTTCAATTT
>.|TRBV20-1|TRBJ1-2|.
CSARVAGNDGYTF
TGCAGTGCTAGAGTAGCTGGGAATGATGGCTACACCTTC
>.|TRBV20-1|TRBJ1-5|.
CSAPGGANQPQHF
TGCAGTGCTCCTGGGGGAGCCAATCAGCCCCAGCATTTT
>few|TRBV28|TRBJ1-5|.
CASSLEDGGGHQPQHF
TGTGCCAGCAGCCTCGAAGACGGGGGGGGACATCAGCCCCAGCATTTT
>few|TRBV5-1|TRBJ2-1|TRBD2
CASSEGLAGDYNEQFF
TGCGCCAGCAGCGAGGGACTAGCGGGGGACTACAATGAGCAGTTCTTC
>few|TRBV4-1|TRBJ1-2|TRBD1
CASSQVGTGDVGYTF
TGCGCCAGCAGCCAGGTTGGGACAGGGGATGTTGGCTACACCTTC
>.|TRBV9|TRBJ2-2|.
CASSVGLGRDTGELFF
TGTGCCAGCAGCGTAGGTCTCGGGAGAGACACCGGGGAGCTGTTTTTT
>.|TRBV12-3/TRBV12-4|TRBJ2-7|.
CASTIPLRRDLTYEQYF
TGTGCCAGCACCATACCTCTCAGACGGGACCTCACCTACGAGCAGTACTTC
>few|TRBV5-1|TRBJ2-7|.
CASSLDATGRYEQYF
TGCGCCAGCAGCTTGGACGCAACAGGTCGCTACGAGCAGTACTTC
>.|TRBV4-1|TRBJ2-1|TRBD1
CASSQVKDRGPNEQFF
TGCGCCAGCAGCCAAGTAAAGGACAGGGGACCCAATGAGCAGTTCTTC
>few|TRBV28|TRBJ2-7|TRBD2
CASSSPTSGSSYEQYF
TGTGCCAGCAGTTCCCCGACTAGCGGGAGCTCCTACGAGCAGTACTTC
>.|TRBV7-9|TRBJ2-3|TRBD1
CASSLAPGQPPRDTQYF
TGTGCCAGCAGCTTAGCGCCGGGACAGCCACCAAGGGATACGCAGTATTTT
>.|TRBV4-3|TRBJ1-1|TRBD1
CASSQGAGGALMNTEAFF
TGCGCCAGCAGCCAAGGGGCAGGGGGGGCACTAATGAACACTGAAGCTTTCTTT
>few|TRBV7-2|TRBJ1-1|.
CASSLRGSEWNTEAFF
TGTGCCAGCAGCTTAAGGGGATCGGAGTGGAACACTGAAGCTTTCTTT
>.|TRBV28|TRBJ2-1|.
CASLALSSYNEQFF
TGTGCCAGCCTGGCGTTAAGCTCCTACAATGAGCAGTTCTTC
>.|TRBV27|TRBJ2-1|TRBD2
CASSFRASGAYNEQFF
TGTGCCAGCAGTTTCAGGGCTAGCGGGGCCTACAATGAGCAGTTCTTC
>.|TRBV9|TRBJ2-7|.
CASSPDGGANAYYEQEQYF
TGTGCCAGCAGCCCAGACGGGGGAGCGAACGCGTACTACGAGCAAGAGCAGTACTTC
>.|TRBV6-2/TRBV6-3|TRBJ2-3|TRBD2
CASSYTGGIDTQYF
TGTGCCAGCAGTTACACGGGAGGTATCGATACGCAGTATTTT
>.|TRBV6-6|TRBJ2-7|.
CASSAGEYAQYF
TGTGCCAGCAGCGCAGGGGAATATGCGCAGTACTTC
>.|TRBV3-1|TRBJ1-5|.
CASSQGDAAGQPQHF
TGTGCCAGCAGCCAAGGGGACGCCGCTGGACAGCCCCAGCATTTT
>.|TRBV20-1|TRBJ2-1|.
CSARGWLTDEQFF
TGCAGTGCTAGAGGTTGGCTAACCGATGAGCAGTTCTTC
>.|TRBV11-3|TRBJ2-1|.
CASSYGFSLDNEQFF
TGTGCCAGCAGCTATGGATTCTCCCTCGACAATGAGCAGTTCTTC
>many|TRBV29-1|TRBJ2-3|TRBD1
CSAEGTATSTDTQYF
TGCAGCGCCGAAGGGACAGCAACTAGCACAGATACGCAGTATTTT
>.|TRBV6-8|TRBJ2-3|.
CASSYLSGWADTQYF
TGTGCCAGCAGTTACCTGTCAGGGTGGGCAGATACGCAGTATTTT
>few|TRBV7-9|TRBJ2-7|TRBD1
CASSSDRGNYEQYF
TGTGCCAGCAGCTCGGACAGGGGGAATTACGAGCAGTACTTC
>.|TRBV6-2/TRBV6-3|TRBJ1-1|.
CASKAGGGTEAFF
TGTGCCAGCAAAGCAGGAGGAGGTACTGAAGCTTTCTTT
>.|TRBV2|TRBJ2-7|.
CASGYLNKPLQYF
TGTGCCAGCGGCTACCTTAACAAACCTTTGCAGTACTTC
>.|TRBV24-1|TRBJ2-1|.
CATRETEYNEQFF
TGTGCCACCAGGGAGACAGAGTACAATGAGCAGTTCTTC
>.|TRBV7-2|TRBJ2-1|TRBD1
CASSPGQGLDEQFF
TGTGCCAGCAGCCCCGGACAGGGCTTGGATGAGCAGTTCTTC
>.|TRBV11-1|TRBJ1-1|.
CASSFNPLLGVVNTEAFF
TGTGCCAGCAGCTTTAACCCTCTTCTTGGGGTCGTGAACACTGAAGCTTTCTTT
>.|TRBV30|TRBJ2-2|.
CAWRLGAGELFF
TGTGCCTGGAGACTAGGCGCCGGGGAGCTGTTTTTT
>many|TRBV12-3/TRBV12-4|TRBJ2-7|.
CASSPPPGLEQYF
TGTGCCAGCAGTCCCCCCCCGGGGTTGGAGCAGTACTTC
>.|TRBV14|TRBJ2-2|TRBD1
CASSQGTGPDTGELFF
TGTGCCAGCAGCCAAGGGACAGGGCCCGACACCGGGGAGCTGTTTTTT
>.|TRBV25-1|TRBJ1-2|.
CASSGRIESGYTF
TGTGCCAGCAGTGGCAGGATAGAAAGTGGCTACACCTTC
>.|TRBV2|TRBJ2-1|TRBD2
CASSAGGGPYSEQFF
TGTGCCAGCAGTGCCGGCGGGGGGCCCTACAGTGAGCAGTTCTTC
>few|TRBV5-7|TRBJ2-7|.
CASSLAPGTLYSYEQYF
TGTGCCAGCAGCTTGGCCCCCGGGACACTATACTCCTACGAGCAGTACTTC
>.|TRBV11-2|TRBJ1-1|TRBD1
CASSPQGDVEAFF
TGTGCCAGCAGCCCACAGGGGGATGTTGAAGCTTTCTTT
>.|TRBV20-1|TRBJ2-1|.
CSARDRKGPYNEQFF
TGCAGTGCTAGAGATCGAAAAGGTCCTTACAATGAGCAGTTCTTC
>few|TRBV6-2/TRBV6-3|TRBJ2-1|.
CASSLAYVGSYNEQFF
TGTGCCAGCAGTTTAGCCTACGTGGGTTCCTACAATGAGCAGTTCTTC
>many|TRBV5-5|TRBJ2-5|.
CASSLAGGGTQYF
TGTGCCAGCAGCTTGGCCGGGGGAGGAACCCAGTACTTC
>few|TRBV12-3/TRBV12-4|TRBJ2-7|.
CASSATGRSYEQYF
TGTGCCAGCAGCGCGACAGGTCGCTCCTACGAGCAGTACTTC
>.|TRBV3-1|TRBJ2-1|TRBD2
CASSRTTSGGTYNEQFF
TGTGCCAGCAGCCGAACGACTAGCGGGGGTACCTACAATGAGCAGTTCTTC
>few|TRBV29-1|TRBJ1-2|.
CSVSEQTGITNYGYTF
TGCAGCGTTTCTGAACAGACTGGGATTACTAACTATGGCTACACCTTC
>.|TRBV14|TRBJ1-2|.
CASSQDLRQPGISSNYGYTF
TGTGCCAGCAGCCAAGATCTTCGGCAGCCCGGGATATCTTCTAACTATGGCTACACCTTC
>.|TRBV11-2|TRBJ2-4|.
CASSLIGGGENIQYF
TGTGCCAGCAGCTTAATAGGAGGGGGAGAAAACATTCAGTACTTC